This TCR beta chain was sequenced in a study of cytomegalovirus exposure and HLA in healthy donors. This CDR3 region has 14 residues. Trimming shortened V by 0 bases and J by 7 bases, and 9 bases separated the two germline ends. Germline-derived CDR1 and CDR2 are SGHVS and FNYEAQ. PCR amplification relied on 60 Vbeta primers (plus 13 Jbeta primers). Only in-frame clones appear in the TCRdb table, and some are missing; sequencing was by immunoSEQ multiplex PCR. This table holds around 190,000 clones, 70% to 85% found once. This rearrangement joins TRBV7-6 to TRBJ1-4, with D perhaps matching TRBD1 (5 bases). Sequencing was done on a sample of PBMCs. The clonotype originates from a woman younger than 45 in good health and CMV-seropositive. The CDR3 here is CASSLAGEVEKLFF. In DNA form, the CDR3 reads TGTGCCAGCAGCTTAGCGGGGGAGGTTGAAAAACTGTTTTTT.